The clone carrying this T cell receptor (beta chain) was seen a handful of times. Its antigen is currently unknown. TCRdb's table, derived via immunoSEQ multiplex PCR, lists solely in-frame clones and lacks some. Of about 320,000 clones in the sample, about 85% were seen once. The source of the sample is a study of Ad26.COV2.S vaccination and SARS-CoV-2 variants. Germline assignment: CDR1 SGHAT and CDR2 FQNNGV. The ends were cut back, 5 bases at V and 9 bases at J, with 17 bases in the middle. This CDR3 region has 14 residues. Study-wide results and limits: Higher spike-specific TCR breadth was found in vaccine recipients than in placebo recipients.

Documented treatment: approximately 18 received Ad26.COV2.S at low or high dose, single or two shots; about 5 received placebo; per-sample allocation not given. The investigators took samples on day 63 after the first vaccine or placebo injection. An Ad26 vector was used to express Wuhan-strain SARS-CoV-2 spike as the vaccine. Sequenced material: peripheral blood, taken in a trial of Ad26.COV2.S vaccine versus placebo. This receptor was taken from a person aged 18 to 65 who received the Ad26.COV2.S COVID-19 vaccine or a placebo. The rearrangement joins TRBV11-2 to TRBJ2-1, with TRBD1 as a possible D gene (6 bases). Here the CDR3 DNA reads TGTGCCAGCAGCCTTTTTTCAGGGGTTGGTGAGCAGTTCTTC. It codes for CASSLFSGVGEQFF.